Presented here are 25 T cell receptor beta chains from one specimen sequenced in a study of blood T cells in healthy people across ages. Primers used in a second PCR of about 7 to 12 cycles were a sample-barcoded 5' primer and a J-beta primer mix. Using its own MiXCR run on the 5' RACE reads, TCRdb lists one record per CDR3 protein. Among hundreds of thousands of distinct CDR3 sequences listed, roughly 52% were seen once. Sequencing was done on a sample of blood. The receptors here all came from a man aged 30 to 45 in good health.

The CDR3 sequence: CASSLSGGPTGELFF. CDR3 DNA sequence: TGTGCCAGCAGCTTAAGCGGGGGGCCCACCGGGGAGCTGTTTTTT. The chain recombines TRBV11-3 with TRBJ2-2; TRBD2 matches 9 bases. The CDR3 sequence is 15 residues long. Germline CDR1 and CDR2: SGHNT and YENEEA. After removal of 2 bases from V and 4 bases from J, the junction contained 2 bases not matched to a gene.

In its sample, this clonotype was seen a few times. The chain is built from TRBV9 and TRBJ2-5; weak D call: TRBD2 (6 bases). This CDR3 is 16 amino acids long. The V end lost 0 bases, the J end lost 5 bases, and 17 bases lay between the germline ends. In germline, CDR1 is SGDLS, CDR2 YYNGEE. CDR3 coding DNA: TGTGCCAGCAGCGTAGCGGGTCTTTCGGGGAGGGAGACCCAGTACTTC. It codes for CASSVAGLSGRETQYF. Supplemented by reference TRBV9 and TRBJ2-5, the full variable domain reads DSGVTQTPKHLITATGQRVTLRCSPRSGDLSVYWYQQSLDQGLQFLIQYYNGEERAKGNILERFSAQQFPDLHSELNLSSLELGDSALYFCASSVAGLSGRETQYFGPGTRLLVL.

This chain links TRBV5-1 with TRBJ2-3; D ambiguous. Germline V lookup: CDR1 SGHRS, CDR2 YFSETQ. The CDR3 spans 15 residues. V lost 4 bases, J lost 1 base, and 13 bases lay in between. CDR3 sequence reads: CASSDMAMGTDTQYF. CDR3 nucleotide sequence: TGCGCCAGCAGCGACATGGCGATGGGCACAGATACGCAGTATTTT. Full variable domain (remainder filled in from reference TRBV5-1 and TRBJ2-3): KAGVTQTPRYLIKTRGQQVTLSCSPISGHRSVSWYQQTPGQGLQFLFEYFSETQRNKGNFPGRFSGRQFSNSRSEMNVSTLELGDSALYLCASSDMAMGTDTQYFGPGTRLTVL.

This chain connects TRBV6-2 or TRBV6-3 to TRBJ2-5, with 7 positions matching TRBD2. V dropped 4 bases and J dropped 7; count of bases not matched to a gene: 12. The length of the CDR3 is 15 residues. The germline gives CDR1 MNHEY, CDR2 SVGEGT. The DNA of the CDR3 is TGTGCCAGCAGTTCCCGGGACTACCCGACCGGGACCCAGTACTTC. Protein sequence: CASSSRDYPTGTQYF.

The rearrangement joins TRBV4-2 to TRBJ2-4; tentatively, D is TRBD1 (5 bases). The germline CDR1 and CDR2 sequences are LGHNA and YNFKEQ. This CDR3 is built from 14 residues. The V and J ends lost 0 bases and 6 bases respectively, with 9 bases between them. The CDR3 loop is CASSQEGRANIQYF. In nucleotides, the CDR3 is TGTGCCAGCAGCCAAGAGGGCAGGGCAAACATTCAGTACTTC.

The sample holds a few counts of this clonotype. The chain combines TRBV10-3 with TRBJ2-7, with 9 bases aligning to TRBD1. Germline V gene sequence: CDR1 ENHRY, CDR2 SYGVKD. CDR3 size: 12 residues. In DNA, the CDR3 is TGTGGATCCGGGACAGGGTCCTACGAGCAGTACTTC. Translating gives CGSGTGSYEQYF.

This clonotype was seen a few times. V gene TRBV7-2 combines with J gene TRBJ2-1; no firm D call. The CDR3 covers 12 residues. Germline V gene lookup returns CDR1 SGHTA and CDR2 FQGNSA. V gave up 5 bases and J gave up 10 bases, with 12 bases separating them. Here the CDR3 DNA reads TGTGCCAGCAGCCCAACTCTTCGGGAGCAGTTCTTC. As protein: CASSPTLREQFF. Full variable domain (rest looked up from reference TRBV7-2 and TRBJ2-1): GAGVSQSPSNKVTEKGKDVELRCDPISGHTALYWYRQSLGQGLEFLIYFQGNSAPDKSGLPSDRFSAERTGGSVSTLTIQRTQQEDSAVYLCASSPTLREQFFGPGTRLTVL.

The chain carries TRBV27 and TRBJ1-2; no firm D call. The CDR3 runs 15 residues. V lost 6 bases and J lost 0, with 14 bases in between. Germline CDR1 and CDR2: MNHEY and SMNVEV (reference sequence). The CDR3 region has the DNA TGTGCCAGCAGGCCGGCCGGGAGAGCTAACTATGGCTACACCTTC. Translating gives CASRPAGRANYGYTF.

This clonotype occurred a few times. This CDR3 reads CASKGTANTEAFF. CDR3 DNA: TGTGCCAGCAAAGGGACCGCGAACACTGAAGCTTTCTTT. The gene calls are TRBV12-3 or TRBV12-4 and TRBJ1-1, with D possibly matching TRBD1 (5 bases). V lost 7 bases and J lost 1, with 10 bases in between. The CDR3 covers 13 residues.

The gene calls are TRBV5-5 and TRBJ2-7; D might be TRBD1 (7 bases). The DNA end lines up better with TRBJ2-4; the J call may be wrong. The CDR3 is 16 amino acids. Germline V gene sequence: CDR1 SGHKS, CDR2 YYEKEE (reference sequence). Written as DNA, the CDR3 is TGTGCCAGCACTAACGTTGCGGGACAGCTCCAAAACATTCAGTACTTC. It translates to CASTNVAGQLQNIQYF.

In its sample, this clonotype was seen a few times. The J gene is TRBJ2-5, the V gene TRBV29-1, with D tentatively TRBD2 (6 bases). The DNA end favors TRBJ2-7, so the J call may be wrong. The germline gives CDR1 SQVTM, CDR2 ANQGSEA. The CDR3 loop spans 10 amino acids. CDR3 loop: CSVGSPEQYF. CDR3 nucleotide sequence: TGCAGCGTCGGGAGCCCCGAGCAGTACTTC.

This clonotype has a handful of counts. CDR3: CASSRYGTENSPLHF. The CDR3 nucleotides read TGCGCCAGCAGCCGTTACGGGACAGAAAATTCACCCCTCCACTTT. V gene TRBV4-1 combines with J gene TRBJ1-6, with TRBD1 matching over 7 bases. With V trimmed by 4 bases and J by 7 bases, 7 bases remained unmatched. CDR3 length: 15 residues. The V gene's germline CDR1 is MGHRA and CDR2 YSYEKL.

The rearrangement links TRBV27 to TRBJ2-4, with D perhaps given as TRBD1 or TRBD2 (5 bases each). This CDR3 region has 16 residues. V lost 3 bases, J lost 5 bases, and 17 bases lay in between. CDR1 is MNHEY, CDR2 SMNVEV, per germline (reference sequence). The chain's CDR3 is CASSLGTGTAQNIQYF. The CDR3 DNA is TGTGCCAGCAGTTTGGGTACCGGGACGGCCCAAAACATTCAGTACTTC.

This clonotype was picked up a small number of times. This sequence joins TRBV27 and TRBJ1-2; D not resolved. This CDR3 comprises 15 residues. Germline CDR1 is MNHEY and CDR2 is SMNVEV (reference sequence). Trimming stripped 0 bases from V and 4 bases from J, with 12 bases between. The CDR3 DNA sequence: TGTGCCAGCAGTTTATCGAATCCGGGCAGCTATGGCTACACCTTC. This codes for CASSLSNPGSYGYTF.

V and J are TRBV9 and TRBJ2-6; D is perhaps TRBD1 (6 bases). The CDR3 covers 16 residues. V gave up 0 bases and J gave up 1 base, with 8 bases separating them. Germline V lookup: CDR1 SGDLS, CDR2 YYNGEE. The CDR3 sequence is CASSVGGGSGANVLTF. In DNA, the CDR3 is TGTGCCAGCAGCGTAGGAGGGGGATCTGGGGCCAACGTCCTGACTTTC. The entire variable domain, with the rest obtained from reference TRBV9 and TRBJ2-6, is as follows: DSGVTQTPKHLITATGQRVTLRCSPRSGDLSVYWYQQSLDQGLQFLIQYYNGEERAKGNILERFSAQQFPDLHSELNLSSLELGDSALYFCASSVGGGSGANVLTFGAGSRLTVL.

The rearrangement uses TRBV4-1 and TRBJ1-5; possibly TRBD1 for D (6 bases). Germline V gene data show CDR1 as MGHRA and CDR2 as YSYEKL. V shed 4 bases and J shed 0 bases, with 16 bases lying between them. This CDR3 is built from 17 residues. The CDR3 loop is CASSRLGAENSNQPQHF. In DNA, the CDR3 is TGCGCCAGCAGCCGACTGGGGGCAGAGAATAGCAATCAGCCCCAGCATTTT.

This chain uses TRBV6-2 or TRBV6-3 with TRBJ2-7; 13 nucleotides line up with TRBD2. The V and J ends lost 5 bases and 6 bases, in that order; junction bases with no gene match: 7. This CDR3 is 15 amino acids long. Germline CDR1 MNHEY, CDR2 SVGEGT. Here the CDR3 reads CASSHGTSGEVEQYF. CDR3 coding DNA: TGTGCCAGCAGTCACGGGACTAGCGGGGAAGTCGAGCAGTACTTC.

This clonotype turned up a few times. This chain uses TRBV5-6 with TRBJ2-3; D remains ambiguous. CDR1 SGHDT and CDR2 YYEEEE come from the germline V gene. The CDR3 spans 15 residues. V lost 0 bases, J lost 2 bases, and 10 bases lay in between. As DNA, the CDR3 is TGTGCCAGCAGCTTGGGACGGGCGAACACAGATACGCAGTATTTT. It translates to CASSLGRANTDTQYF.

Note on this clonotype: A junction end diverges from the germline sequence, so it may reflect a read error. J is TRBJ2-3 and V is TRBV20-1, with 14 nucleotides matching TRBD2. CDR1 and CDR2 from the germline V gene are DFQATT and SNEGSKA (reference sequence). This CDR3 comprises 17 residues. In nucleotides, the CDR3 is TGCAGTGCTCAATGGACTAGCGGGGGGCTGAGCACGGATACGCAGTATTTT. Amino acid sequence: CSAQWTSGGLSTDTQYF.

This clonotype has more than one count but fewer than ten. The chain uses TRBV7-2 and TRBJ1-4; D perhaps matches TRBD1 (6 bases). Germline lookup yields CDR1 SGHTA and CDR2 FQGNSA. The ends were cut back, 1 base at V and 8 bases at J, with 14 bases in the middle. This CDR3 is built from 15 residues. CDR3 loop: CASSLESGDYEKLFF. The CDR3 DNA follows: TGTGCCAGCAGCTTAGAATCAGGGGATTACGAAAAACTGTTTTTT.

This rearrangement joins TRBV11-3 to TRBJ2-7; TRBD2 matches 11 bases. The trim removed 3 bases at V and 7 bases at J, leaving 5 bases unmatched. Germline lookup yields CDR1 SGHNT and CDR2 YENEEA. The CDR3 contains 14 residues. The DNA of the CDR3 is TGTGCCAGCAGCTTTAGCGGGGGGGAGTCTGAGCAGTACTTC. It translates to CASSFSGGESEQYF.

In DNA, the CDR3 is TGTGCCAGCAGTTTAAGTCCTGGGACAGGGCGCGTAACCCCCTACAATGAGCAGTTCTTC. It specifies CASSLSPGTGRVTPYNEQFF. V is TRBV28 and J is TRBJ2-1; 9 bases are shared with TRBD1. V shed 2 bases and J 2 bases; nucleotides not matched to a gene: 16. The germline gives CDR1 MDHEN, CDR2 SYDVKM. This CDR3 is 20 amino acids long. Supplemented by reference TRBV28 and TRBJ2-1, the full variable domain reads DVKVTQSSRYLVKRTGEKVFLECVQDMDHENMFWYRQDPGLGLRLIYFSYDVKMKEKGDIPEGYSVSREKKERFSLILESASTNQTSMYLCASSLSPGTGRVTPYNEQFFGPGTRLTVL.

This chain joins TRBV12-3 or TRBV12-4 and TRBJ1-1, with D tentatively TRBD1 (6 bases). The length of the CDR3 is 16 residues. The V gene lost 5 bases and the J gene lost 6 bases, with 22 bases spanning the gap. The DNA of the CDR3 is TGTGCCAGCAGTCCAGTTAGGACAGCCTCGCCGGCTGAAGCTTTCTTT. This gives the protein CASSPVRTASPAEAFF.

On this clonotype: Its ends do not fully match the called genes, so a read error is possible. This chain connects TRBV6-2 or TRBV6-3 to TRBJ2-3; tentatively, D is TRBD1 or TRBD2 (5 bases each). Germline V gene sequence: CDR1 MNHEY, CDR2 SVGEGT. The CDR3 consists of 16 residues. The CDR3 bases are TGTGCCAGCAGTTACGGTCAGCATCCTAGCACAGGTACGCAGTATTTT. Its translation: CASSYGQHPSTGTQYF.

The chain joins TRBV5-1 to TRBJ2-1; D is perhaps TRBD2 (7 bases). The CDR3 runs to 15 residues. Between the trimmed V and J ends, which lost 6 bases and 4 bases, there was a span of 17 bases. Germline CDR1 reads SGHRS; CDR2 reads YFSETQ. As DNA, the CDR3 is TGCGCCAGCACCCTCGAGGGGGGGGAATACAATGAGCAGTTCTTC. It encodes CASTLEGGEYNEQFF. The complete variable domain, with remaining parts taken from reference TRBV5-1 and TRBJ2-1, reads KAGVTQTPRYLIKTRGQQVTLSCSPISGHRSVSWYQQTPGQGLQFLFEYFSETQRNKGNFPGRFSGRQFSNSRSEMNVSTLELGDSALYLCASTLEGGEYNEQFFGPGTRLTVL.